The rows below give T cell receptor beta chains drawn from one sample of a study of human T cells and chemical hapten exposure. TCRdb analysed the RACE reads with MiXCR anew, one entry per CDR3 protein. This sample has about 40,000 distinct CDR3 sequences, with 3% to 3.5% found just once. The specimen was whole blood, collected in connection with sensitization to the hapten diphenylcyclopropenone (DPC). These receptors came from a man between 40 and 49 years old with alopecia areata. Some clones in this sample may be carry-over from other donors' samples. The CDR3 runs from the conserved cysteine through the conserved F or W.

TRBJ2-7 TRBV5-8 CASSLQSGTAYEQYF
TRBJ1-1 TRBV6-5 CASSYRPGTGGRNTEAFF
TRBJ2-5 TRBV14 CASSRWPGETQYF
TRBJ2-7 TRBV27 CASSSPGVDLYEQYF
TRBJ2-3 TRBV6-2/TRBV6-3 CASTEGDTQYF
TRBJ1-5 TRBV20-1 CSALAPNQPQHF
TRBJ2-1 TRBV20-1 CSAVGTSGSLSYNEQFF
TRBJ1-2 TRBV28 CASSLGYRKLAYGYTF
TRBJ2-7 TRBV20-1 CSALQIAGGPSEQYF
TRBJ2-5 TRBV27 CASSRFGGETQYF
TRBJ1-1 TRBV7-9 CASIIGDTGRRTEAFF
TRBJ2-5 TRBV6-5 CASSYSTQGVQETQYF
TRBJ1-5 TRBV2 CASSRTNSNQPQHF
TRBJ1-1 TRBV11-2 CASSVTFTGGTEAFF
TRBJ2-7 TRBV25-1 CASSEFLAGGTYEQYF
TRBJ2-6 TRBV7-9 CASSLVSLQGTYPGANVLTF
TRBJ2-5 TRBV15 CATSRGVEIGSETQYF
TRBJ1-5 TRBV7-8 CASSLGDRGRHQPQHF
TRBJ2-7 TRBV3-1 CASSPWTSYYEQYF
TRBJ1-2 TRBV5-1 CASSLGDGNYGYTF
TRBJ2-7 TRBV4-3 CASSQERGRLYEQYF
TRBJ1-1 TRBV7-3 CASSATGGWDTEAFF
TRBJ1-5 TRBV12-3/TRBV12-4 CASSPSRGGGQPQHF
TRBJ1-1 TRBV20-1 CSARVSPPGANTEAFF
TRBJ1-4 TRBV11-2 CASSRIGTVRSNEKLFF
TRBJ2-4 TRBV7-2 CASSIAGVAKNIQYF
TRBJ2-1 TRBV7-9 CASSKGNTEFF
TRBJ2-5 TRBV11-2 CASRFQGRETQYF
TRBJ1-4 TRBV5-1 CASSGQGLNEKLFF
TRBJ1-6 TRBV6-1 CASSDRQSSYNSPLHF
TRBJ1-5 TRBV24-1 CATSERGNQPQHF
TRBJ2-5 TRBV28 CASSSRAGTQETQYF
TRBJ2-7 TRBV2 CASSTQDYEQYF
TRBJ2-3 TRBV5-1 CASSRPGIVSNTDTQYF
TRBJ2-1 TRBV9 CASSVVELAGATSYNEQFF
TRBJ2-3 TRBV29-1 CSVVSGYQGRADTQYF
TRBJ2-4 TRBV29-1 CSVELAGGREAKNIQYF
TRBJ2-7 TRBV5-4 CASSLDPTGSSYEQYF
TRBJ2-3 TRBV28 CASTLIPGREGQDTQYF
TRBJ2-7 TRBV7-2 CASSFGQGRYEQYF
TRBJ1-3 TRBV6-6 CASSSLPDTIYF
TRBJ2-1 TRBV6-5 CASSYSITTDEQFF
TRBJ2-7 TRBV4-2 CASSQWAGGTYEQYF
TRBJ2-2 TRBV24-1 CATSGRGNTGELFF
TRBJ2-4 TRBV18 CASSPGQAGAKNIQYF
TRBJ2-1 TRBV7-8 CASSLASGTMEFF
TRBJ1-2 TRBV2 CASSVTDRSYGYTF
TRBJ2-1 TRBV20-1 CSARAPGTSVSNEQFF
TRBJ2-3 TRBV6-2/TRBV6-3 CASSSGDWTDTQYF
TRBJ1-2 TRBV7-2 CASSLVLGGSSYGYTF
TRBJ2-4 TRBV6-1 CASSERVGDIQYF
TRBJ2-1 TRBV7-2 CASSLDRGFSYNEQFF
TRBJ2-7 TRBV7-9 CASSSTGYEQYF
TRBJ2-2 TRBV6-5 CASRNRVTSTGELFF
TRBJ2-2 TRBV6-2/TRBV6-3 CASSYSSGPNTGELFF
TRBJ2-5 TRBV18 CASSHRQIQETQYF
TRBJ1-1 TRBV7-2 CASSLTQGAGTEAFF
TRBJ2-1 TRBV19 CASSIAGTVWFF
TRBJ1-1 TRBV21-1 CASRPRGPLNTEAFF
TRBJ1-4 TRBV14 CASSQEGRNEKLFF